Below are 6 T cell receptor beta chains sequenced from a single sample in a study of blood T cell repertoires in COVID-19. Only in-frame clones appear in the TCRdb table, and some are missing; sequencing was by immunoSEQ multiplex PCR. The profile shows roughly 200,000 clones, roughly 78% of them singletons. Sequencing used peripheral blood. The source is a woman of 80 years or more with active or convalescent COVID-19.

V and J are TRBV13 and TRBJ1-2; 7 positions match TRBD1. V dropped 5 bases and J dropped 4; count of bases not matched to a gene: 7. In germline, CDR1 is PRHDT, CDR2 FYEKMQ (reference sequence). The CDR3 loop spans 14 amino acids. This CDR3 is CASSPQRTGYGYTF. The CDR3 DNA reads as TGTGCCAGCAGCCCCCAACGGACAGGCTATGGCTACACCTTC.

Of note for this clone: Other nucleotide sequences from this sample produce the same CDR3. CDR3 sequence (DNA): TGTGCCAGCAGCGTACCGTCCGGAAACACCATATATTTT. Its translation: CASSVPSGNTIYF. This rearrangement joins TRBV9 to TRBJ1-3; D uncertain. The CDR3 length is 13 residues. V was trimmed by 1 base and J by 4 bases, leaving 6 bases between them. Germline CDR1 SGDLS, CDR2 YYNGEE.

This rearrangement joins TRBV12-3 or TRBV12-4 to TRBJ1-1; D is undetermined. This CDR3 comprises 11 residues. In DNA, the CDR3 is TGTTGCTCTCGGAGGAACACTGAAGCTTTCTTT. This gives the protein CCSRRNTEAFF.

This sequence joins TRBV6-5 and TRBJ1-2; 8 bases map to TRBD1. The CDR3 runs 15 residues. CDR1 is MNHEY, CDR2 SVGAGI, per germline. V lost 4 bases, J lost 8 bases, and 12 bases stayed unmatched. As DNA, the CDR3 is TGTGCCAGCAGTTCCCCGGGACAGGCCCTGCACGGCTACACCTTC. It is translated as CASSSPGQALHGYTF.

This clone has a handful of counts. The chain links TRBV18 to TRBJ2-1; 9 nucleotides match TRBD2. CDR3 length equals 21 residues. J lost 3 bases, V lost 3 bases, and 21 bases had no gene match. Germline loops: CDR1 KGHSH, CDR2 LQKENI. CDR3 region: CASSPRGLMAGGPRFYNEQFF. CDR3 nucleotide sequence: TGTGCCAGCTCACCCCGGGGTCTGATGGCGGGGGGGCCGAGATTCTACAATGAGCAGTTCTTC.

CDR3 protein: CATHRGGLSTGELFF. The CDR3 nucleotides read TGTGCCACCCATAGAGGGGGCTTGAGCACCGGGGAGCTGTTTTTT. The J gene is TRBJ2-2, the V gene TRBV7-9; 7 nucleotides match TRBD1. From germline, CDR1 is SEHNR and CDR2 FQNEAQ (reference sequence). The CDR3 has 15 residues. Trimming took 10 bases from V and 4 from J; bases not matched to a gene: 12.